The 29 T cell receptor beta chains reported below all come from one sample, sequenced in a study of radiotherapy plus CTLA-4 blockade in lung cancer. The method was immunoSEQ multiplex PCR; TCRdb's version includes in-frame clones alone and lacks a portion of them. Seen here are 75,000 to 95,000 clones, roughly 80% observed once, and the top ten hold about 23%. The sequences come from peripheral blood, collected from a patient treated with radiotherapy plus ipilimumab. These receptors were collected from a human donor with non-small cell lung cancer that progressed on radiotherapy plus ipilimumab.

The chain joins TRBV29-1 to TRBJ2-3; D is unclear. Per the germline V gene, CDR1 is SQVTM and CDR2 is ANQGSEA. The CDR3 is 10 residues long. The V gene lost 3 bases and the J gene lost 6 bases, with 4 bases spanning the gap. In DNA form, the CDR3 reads TGCAGCGTTGATCGGGATACGCAGTATTTT. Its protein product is CSVDRDTQYF.

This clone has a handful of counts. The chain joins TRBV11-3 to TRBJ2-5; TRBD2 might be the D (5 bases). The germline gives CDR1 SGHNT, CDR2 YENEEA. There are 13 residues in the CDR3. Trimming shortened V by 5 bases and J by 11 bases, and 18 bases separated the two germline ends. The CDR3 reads CASSPGPQREQYF. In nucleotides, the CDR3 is TGTGCCAGCAGCCCCGGGCCCCAAAGGGAGCAGTACTTC.

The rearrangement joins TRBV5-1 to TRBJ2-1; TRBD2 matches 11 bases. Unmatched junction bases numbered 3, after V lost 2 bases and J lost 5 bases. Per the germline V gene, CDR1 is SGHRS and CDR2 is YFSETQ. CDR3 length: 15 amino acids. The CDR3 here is CASSFQLAGDNEQFF. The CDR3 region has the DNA TGCGCCAGCAGCTTCCAACTAGCGGGAGACAATGAGCAGTTCTTC.

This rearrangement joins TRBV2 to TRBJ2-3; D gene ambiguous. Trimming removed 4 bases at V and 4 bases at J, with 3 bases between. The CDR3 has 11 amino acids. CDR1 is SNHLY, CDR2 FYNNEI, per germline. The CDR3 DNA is TGTGCCAGCAGTGGAGCAGATACGCAGTATTTT. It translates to CASSGADTQYF.

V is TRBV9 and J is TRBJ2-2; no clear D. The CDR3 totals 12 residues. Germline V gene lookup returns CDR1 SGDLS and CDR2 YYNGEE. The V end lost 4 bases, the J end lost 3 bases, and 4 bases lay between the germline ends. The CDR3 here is CASSPHTGELFF. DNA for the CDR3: TGTGCCAGCAGCCCCCACACCGGGGAGCTGTTTTTT.

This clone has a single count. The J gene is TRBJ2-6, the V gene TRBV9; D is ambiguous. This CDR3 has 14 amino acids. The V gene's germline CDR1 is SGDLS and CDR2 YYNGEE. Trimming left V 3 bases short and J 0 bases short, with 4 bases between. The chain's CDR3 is CASSGFSGANVLTF. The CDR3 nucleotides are TGTGCCAGCAGCGGGTTCTCTGGGGCCAACGTCCTGACTTTC.

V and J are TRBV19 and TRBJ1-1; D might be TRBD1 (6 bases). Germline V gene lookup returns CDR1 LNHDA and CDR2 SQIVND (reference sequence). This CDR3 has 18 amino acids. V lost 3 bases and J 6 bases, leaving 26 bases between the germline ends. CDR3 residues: CASSIGYLEGGALAEAFF. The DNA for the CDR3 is TGTGCCAGTAGTATTGGCTACCTAGAGGGGGGGGCATTGGCTGAAGCTTTCTTT. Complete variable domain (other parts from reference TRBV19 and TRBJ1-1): DGGITQSPKYLFRKEGQNVTLSCEQNLNHDAMYWYRQDPGQGLRLIYYSQIVNDFQKGDIAEGYSVSREKKESFPLTVTSAQKNPTAFYLCASSIGYLEGGALAEAFFGQGTRLTVV.

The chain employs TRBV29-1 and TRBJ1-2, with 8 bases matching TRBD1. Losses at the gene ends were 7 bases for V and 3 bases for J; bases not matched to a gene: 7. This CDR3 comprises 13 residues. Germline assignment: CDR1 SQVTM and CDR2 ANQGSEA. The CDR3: CSADRGMYYGYTF. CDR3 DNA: TGCAGCGCCGACAGGGGAATGTACTATGGCTACACCTTC. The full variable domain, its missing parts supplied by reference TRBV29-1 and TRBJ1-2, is SAVISQKPSRDICQRGTSLTIQCQVDSQVTMMFWYRQQPGQSLTLIATANQGSEATYESGFVIDKFPISRPNLTFSTLTVSNMSPEDSSIYLCSADRGMYYGYTFGSGTRLTVV.

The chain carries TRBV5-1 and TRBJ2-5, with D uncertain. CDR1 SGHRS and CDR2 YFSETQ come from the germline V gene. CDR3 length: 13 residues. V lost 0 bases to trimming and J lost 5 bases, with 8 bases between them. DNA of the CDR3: TGCGCCAGCAGCTTGGTTGGAGTCGAGACCCAGTACTTC. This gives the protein CASSLVGVETQYF.

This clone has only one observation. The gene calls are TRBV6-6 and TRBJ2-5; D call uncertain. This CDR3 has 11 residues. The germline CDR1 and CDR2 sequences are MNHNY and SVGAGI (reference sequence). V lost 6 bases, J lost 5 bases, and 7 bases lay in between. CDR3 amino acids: CASRHGETQYF. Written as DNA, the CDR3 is TGTGCCAGCAGACACGGCGAGACCCAGTACTTC.

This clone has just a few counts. The CDR3 loop is CASTTAGQGLYEQYF. The CDR3 bases are TGTGCCAGTACAACCGCGGGACAGGGACTCTACGAGCAGTACTTC. The chain recombines TRBV28 with TRBJ2-7, with TRBD1 matching over 9 bases. Germline V CDR1 and CDR2: MDHEN, SYDVKM. The junction had 12 bases not matched to a gene; V was cut back by 9 bases and J by 3 bases. There are 15 residues in the CDR3.

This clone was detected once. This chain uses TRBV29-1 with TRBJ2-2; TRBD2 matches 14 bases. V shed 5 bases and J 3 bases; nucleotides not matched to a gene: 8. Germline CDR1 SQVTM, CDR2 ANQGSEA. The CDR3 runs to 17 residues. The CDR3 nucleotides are TGCAGCGTTTCCCTAGGGGGACTAGCGGGAGACACCGGGGAGCTGTTTTTT. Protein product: CSVSLGGLAGDTGELFF.

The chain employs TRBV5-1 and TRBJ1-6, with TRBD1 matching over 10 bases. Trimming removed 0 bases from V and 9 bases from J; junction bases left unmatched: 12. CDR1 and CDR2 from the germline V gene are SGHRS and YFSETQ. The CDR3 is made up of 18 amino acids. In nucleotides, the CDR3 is TGCGCCAGCAGCTTGGGACAGGGGGCCCAGGTCCTCGGTTCACCCCTCCACTTT. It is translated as CASSLGQGAQVLGSPLHF.

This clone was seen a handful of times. The CDR3 reads CASSSPGTGINEQFF. DNA of the CDR3: TGTGCCAGCAGCTCCCCGGGGACAGGGATCAATGAGCAGTTCTTC. The chain has TRBV5-6 and TRBJ2-1; 9 bases match TRBD1. V shed 3 bases and J 6 bases; nucleotides not matched to a gene: 7. In germline, CDR1 is SGHDT, CDR2 YYEEEE. This CDR3 spans 15 amino acids.

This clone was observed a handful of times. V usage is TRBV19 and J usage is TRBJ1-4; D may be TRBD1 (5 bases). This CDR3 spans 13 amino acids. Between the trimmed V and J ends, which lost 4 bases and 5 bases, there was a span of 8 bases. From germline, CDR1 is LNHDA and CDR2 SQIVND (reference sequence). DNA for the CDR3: TGTGCCAGTAGTACGGGGGGAAATGAAAAACTGTTTTTT. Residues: CASSTGGNEKLFF.

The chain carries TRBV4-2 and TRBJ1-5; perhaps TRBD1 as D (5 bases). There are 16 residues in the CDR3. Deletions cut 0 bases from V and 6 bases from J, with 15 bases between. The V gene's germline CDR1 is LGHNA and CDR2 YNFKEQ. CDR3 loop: CASSQESGAAGQPQHF. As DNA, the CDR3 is TGTGCCAGCAGCCAAGAGTCTGGGGCAGCGGGTCAGCCCCAGCATTTT.

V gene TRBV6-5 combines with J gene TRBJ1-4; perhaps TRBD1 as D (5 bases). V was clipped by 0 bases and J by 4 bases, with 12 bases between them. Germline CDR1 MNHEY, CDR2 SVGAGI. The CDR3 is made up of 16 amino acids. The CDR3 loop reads CASSYSFQGLNEKLFF. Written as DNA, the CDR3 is TGTGCCAGCAGTTACTCATTTCAGGGTCTTAATGAAAAACTGTTTTTT.

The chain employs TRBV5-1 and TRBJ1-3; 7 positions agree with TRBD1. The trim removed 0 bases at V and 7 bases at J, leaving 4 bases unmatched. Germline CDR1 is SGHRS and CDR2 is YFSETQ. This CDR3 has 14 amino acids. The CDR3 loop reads CASSLGDRVNTIYF. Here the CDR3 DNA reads TGCGCCAGCAGCTTGGGCGACAGGGTCAACACCATATATTTT.

CDR3 DNA: TGTGCCAGCAGCACCTGGGGAGGTCATGAGCAGTTCTTC. Protein sequence: CASSTWGGHEQFF. This rearrangement joins TRBV13 to TRBJ2-1, with a weak D call TRBD2 (6 bases). The CDR3 totals 13 residues. V was cut by 5 bases and J by 8 bases, with 13 bases left in between. Germline V gives CDR1 PRHDT, CDR2 FYEKMQ (reference sequence).

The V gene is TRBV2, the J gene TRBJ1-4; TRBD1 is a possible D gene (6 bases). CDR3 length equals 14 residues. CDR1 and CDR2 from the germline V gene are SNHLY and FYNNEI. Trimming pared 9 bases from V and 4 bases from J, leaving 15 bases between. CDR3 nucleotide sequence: TGTGCCAGTTTAAGTCAGGGGAGTAATGAAAAACTGTTTTTT. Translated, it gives CASLSQGSNEKLFF.

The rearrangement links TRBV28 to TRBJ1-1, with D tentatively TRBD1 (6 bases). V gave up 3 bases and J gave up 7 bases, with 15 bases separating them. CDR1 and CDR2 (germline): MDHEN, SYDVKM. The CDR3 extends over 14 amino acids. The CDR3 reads CASSLLGAEGEAFF. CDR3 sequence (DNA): TGTGCCAGCAGTTTGCTGGGGGCAGAAGGTGAAGCTTTCTTT.

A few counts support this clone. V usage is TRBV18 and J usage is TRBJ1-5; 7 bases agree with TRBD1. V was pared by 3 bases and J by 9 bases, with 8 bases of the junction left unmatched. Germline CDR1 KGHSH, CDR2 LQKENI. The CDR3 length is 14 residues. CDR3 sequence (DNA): TGTGCCAGCTCACCTGGACAGGAATTTTCGCCCCAGCATTTT. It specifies CASSPGQEFSPQHF. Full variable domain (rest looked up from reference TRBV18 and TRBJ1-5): NAGVMQNPRHLVRRRGQEARLRCSPMKGHSHVYWYRQLPEEGLKFMVYLQKENIIDESGMPKERFSAEFPKEGPSILRIQQVVRGDSAAYFCASSPGQEFSPQHFGDGTRLSIL.

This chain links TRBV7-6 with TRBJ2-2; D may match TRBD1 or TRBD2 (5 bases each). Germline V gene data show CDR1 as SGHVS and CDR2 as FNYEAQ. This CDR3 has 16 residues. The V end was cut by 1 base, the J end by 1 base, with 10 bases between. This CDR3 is CASSLVGTGNTGELFF. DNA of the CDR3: TGTGCCAGCAGCTTAGTAGGGACGGGGAACACCGGGGAGCTGTTTTTT.

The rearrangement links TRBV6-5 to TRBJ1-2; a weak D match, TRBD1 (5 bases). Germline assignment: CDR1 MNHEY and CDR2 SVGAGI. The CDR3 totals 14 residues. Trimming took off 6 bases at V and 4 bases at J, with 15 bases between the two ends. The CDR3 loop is CASRYGARSYGYTF. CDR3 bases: TGTGCCAGCAGATACGGGGCCAGGTCCTATGGCTACACCTTC.

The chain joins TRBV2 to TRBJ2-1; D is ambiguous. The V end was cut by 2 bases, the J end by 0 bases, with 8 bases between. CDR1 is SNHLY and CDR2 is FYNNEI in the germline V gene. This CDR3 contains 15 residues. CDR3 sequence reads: CASSERVSSYNEQFF. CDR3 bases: TGTGCCAGCAGTGAACGTGTCAGCTCCTACAATGAGCAGTTCTTC.

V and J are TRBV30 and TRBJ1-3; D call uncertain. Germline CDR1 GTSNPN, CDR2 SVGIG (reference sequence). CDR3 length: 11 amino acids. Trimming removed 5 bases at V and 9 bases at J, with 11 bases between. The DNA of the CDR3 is TGTGCCTGGGGTCAGGTGGGCACCATATATTTT. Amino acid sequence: CAWGQVGTIYF. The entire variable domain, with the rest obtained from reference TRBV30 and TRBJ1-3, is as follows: SQTIHQWPATLVQPVGSPLSLECTVEGTSNPNLYWYRQAAGRGLQLLFYSVGIGQISSEVPQNLSASRPQDRQFILSSKKLLLSDSGFYLCAWGQVGTIYFGEGSWLTVV.

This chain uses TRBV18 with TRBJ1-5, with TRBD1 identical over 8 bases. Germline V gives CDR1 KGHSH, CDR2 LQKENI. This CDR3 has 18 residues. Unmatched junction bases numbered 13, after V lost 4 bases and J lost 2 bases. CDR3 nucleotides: TGTGCCAGCTCACAAAGCCCCCCTTCGACAGGGGGCAATCAGCCCCAGCATTTT. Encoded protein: CASSQSPPSTGGNQPQHF.

The CDR3: CANHQGSEPNNEKLFF. CDR3 DNA sequence: TGTGCCAACCACCAGGGGTCGGAACCCAACAATGAAAAACTGTTTTTT. The rearrangement links TRBV19 to TRBJ1-4; D may be TRBD1 (6 bases). Deletions cut 10 bases from V and 5 bases from J, with 23 bases between. Germline CDR1 LNHDA, CDR2 SQIVND (reference sequence). The CDR3 runs to 16 residues.

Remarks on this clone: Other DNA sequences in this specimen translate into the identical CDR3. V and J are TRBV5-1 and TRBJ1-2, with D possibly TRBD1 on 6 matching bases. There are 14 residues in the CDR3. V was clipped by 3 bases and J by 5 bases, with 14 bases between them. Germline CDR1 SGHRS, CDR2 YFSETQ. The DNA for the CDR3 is TGCGCCAGCAGCTCCGGACAGCCTTCGTATGGCTACACCTTC. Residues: CASSSGQPSYGYTF. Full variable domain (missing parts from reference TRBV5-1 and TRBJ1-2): KAGVTQTPRYLIKTRGQQVTLSCSPISGHRSVSWYQQTPGQGLQFLFEYFSETQRNKGNFPGRFSGRQFSNSRSEMNVSTLELGDSALYLCASSSGQPSYGYTFGSGTRLTVV.